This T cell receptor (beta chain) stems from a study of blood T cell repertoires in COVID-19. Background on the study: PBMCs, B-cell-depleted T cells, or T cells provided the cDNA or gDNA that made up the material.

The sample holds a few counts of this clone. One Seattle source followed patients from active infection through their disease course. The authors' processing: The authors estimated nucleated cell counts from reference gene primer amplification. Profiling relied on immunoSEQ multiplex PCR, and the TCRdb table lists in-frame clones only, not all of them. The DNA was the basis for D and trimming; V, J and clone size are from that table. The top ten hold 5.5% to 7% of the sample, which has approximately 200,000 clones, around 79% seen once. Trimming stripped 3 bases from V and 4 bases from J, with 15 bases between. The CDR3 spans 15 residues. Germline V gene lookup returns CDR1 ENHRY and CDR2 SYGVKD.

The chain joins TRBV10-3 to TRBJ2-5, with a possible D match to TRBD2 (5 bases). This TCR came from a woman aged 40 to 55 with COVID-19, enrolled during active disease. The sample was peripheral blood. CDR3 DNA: TGTGCCATCAGTGACGGACTCCGCGAGGGAGAGACCCAGTACTTC. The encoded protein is CAISDGLREGETQYF.